A single sample gave rise to the 7 T cell receptor beta chains below, sequenced in a study of blood T cell repertoires in COVID-19. Measured with immunoSEQ multiplex PCR; TCRdb has only the in-frame clones, and not every one. The table lists about 200,000 clones, 75% to 95% of them singletons. Sample: peripheral blood. The receptors were gathered from a man in his forties or fifties with acute or convalescent COVID-19.

V usage is TRBV18 and J usage is TRBJ1-1, with unresolved D. Per the germline V gene, CDR1 is KGHSH and CDR2 is LQKENI. The CDR3 runs 13 residues. V lost 3 bases and J lost 1, with 6 bases in between. CDR3 loop: CASSPVRNTEAFF. DNA for the CDR3: TGTGCCAGCTCACCGGTCAGGAACACTGAAGCTTTCTTT.

The V and J genes are TRBV28 and TRBJ1-5, with 10 bases lining up with TRBD1. Trimming took 5 bases from V and 4 from J; bases not matched to a gene: 2. The CDR3 has 14 amino acids. The germline V gene has CDR1 MDHEN and CDR2 SYDVKM. This CDR3 is CASSPGQGNQPQHF. CDR3 in DNA: TGTGCCAGCAGTCCGGGACAGGGGAATCAGCCCCAGCATTTT. The whole variable domain, remainder taken from reference TRBV28 and TRBJ1-5, is DVKVTQSSRYLVKRTGEKVFLECVQDMDHENMFWYRQDPGLGLRLIYFSYDVKMKEKGDIPEGYSVSREKKERFSLILESASTNQTSMYLCASSPGQGNQPQHFGDGTRLSIL.

The V and J genes are TRBV27 and TRBJ2-3; TRBD2 matches 9 bases. The germline V gene has CDR1 MNHEY and CDR2 SMNVEV (reference sequence). This CDR3 comprises 15 residues. Losses at the gene ends were 5 bases for V and 0 bases for J; bases not matched to a gene: 3. CDR3 DNA sequence: TGTGCCAGCAGTCGGCTAGCGGGGAGCACAGATACGCAGTATTTT. This sequence encodes CASSRLAGSTDTQYF.

The chain links TRBV7-8 to TRBJ2-1, with 8 bases lining up with TRBD2. The ends lost 3 bases at V and 2 bases at J; junction bases unmatched: 6. CDR3 length: 16 amino acids. Germline values: CDR1 SGHVS, CDR2 FQNEAQ. CDR3 protein: CASSFSGRAAYNEQFF. Written as DNA, the CDR3 is TGTGCCAGCAGCTTTTCCGGGAGGGCCGCCTACAATGAGCAGTTCTTC.

The genes are TRBV7-3 and TRBJ1-2; TRBD1 is a possible D gene (5 bases). The ends were cut back, 5 bases at V and 6 bases at J, with 16 bases in the middle. CDR1 is SGHTA and CDR2 is FQGTGA in the germline V gene. The CDR3 has 14 amino acids. The CDR3 is CASSQTGGLDGYTF. CDR3 in DNA: TGTGCCAGCAGCCAGACTGGGGGACTGGATGGCTACACCTTC.

The gene calls are TRBV24-1 and TRBJ2-5; 9 bases match TRBD2. Germline CDR1 and CDR2: KGHDR and SFDVKD. The CDR3 is 15 residues long. V lost 9 bases to trimming and J lost 5 bases; unmatched junction nucleotides: 12. The CDR3 nucleotides read TGTGCCACCCAAAGGGGAGCGGGAGGTGGCGAGACCCAGTACTTC. Residues: CATQRGAGGGETQYF.

In its sample, this clone was seen once. The chain combines TRBV5-1 with TRBJ1-1; a possible D gene is TRBD1 (6 bases). CDR3 length: 14 residues. V dropped 4 bases and J dropped 0 bases, with 10 bases sitting between them. Germline V lookup: CDR1 SGHRS, CDR2 YFSETQ. The CDR3 DNA reads as TGCGCCAGCAGCCTGGACAGAATGAACACTGAAGCTTTCTTT. It codes for CASSLDRMNTEAFF.